Listed here are 15 T cell receptor beta chains from one sample, sequenced in a study of cytomegalovirus exposure and HLA in healthy donors. PCR used 60 Vbeta primers and 13 Jbeta primers. Sequencing was performed with immunoSEQ multiplex PCR; in TCRdb, only in-frame clones are kept and a portion is missing. The sample contains approximately 160,000 clones, approximately 77% of which appear only once. Sequences were obtained from PBMCs. These receptor sequences come from a man aged 18-30 years in good health and CMV-seronegative.

Points on this clone: The junction differs from germline at one of its ends, possibly a read error. The chain carries TRBV5-4 and TRBJ2-5, with D unclear. CDR3 size: 13 residues. Germline CDR1 SGHNT, CDR2 YYREEE (reference sequence). This CDR3 reads CASSQAPAETQYF. In nucleotides, the CDR3 is TGCGCCAGCAGCCAGGCTCCGGCGGAGACCCAGTACTTC.

This chain uses TRBV13 with TRBJ2-7, with TRBD2 matching 10 bases. Trimming at V came to 4 bases and at J to 0 bases, leaving 6 bases not matched to a gene. The CDR3 spans 16 residues. The germline CDR1 and CDR2 sequences are PRHDT and FYEKMQ (reference sequence). The CDR3 DNA reads as TGTGCCAGCAGCTCCAGACTAGCGGGCCTCTCCTACGAGCAGTACTTC. Its translation is CASSSRLAGLSYEQYF.

This clone has just a few counts. As DNA, the CDR3 is TGTGCCAGCAGCCCCGGGACAGGGGGAACCTACGAGCAGTACTTC. It codes for CASSPGTGGTYEQYF. The rearrangement joins TRBV7-2 to TRBJ2-7, with 11 bases matching TRBD1. Germline trimming cut 5 bases from V and 2 bases from J; bases unmatched to any gene: 5. The CDR3 contains 15 residues. Germline V gives CDR1 SGHTA, CDR2 FQGNSA.

The chain has TRBV7-6 and TRBJ2-3; TRBD2 matches at 9 bases. CDR1 and CDR2 (germline): SGHVS, FNYEAQ. The J segment lost 1 base and the V segment lost 5 bases, leaving 10 bases of the junction unmatched. The CDR3 runs 17 residues. The CDR3 is CASSPQVAGEGTDTQYF. The CDR3 DNA is TGTGCCAGCAGCCCGCAAGTAGCGGGGGAGGGCACAGATACGCAGTATTTT.

V gene TRBV15 combines with J gene TRBJ2-2, with 9 bases lining up with TRBD2. This CDR3 is 16 amino acids long. V was pared by 0 bases and J by 3 bases, with 2 bases of the junction left unmatched. Germline V lookup: CDR1 LNHNV, CDR2 YYDKDF (reference sequence). CDR3 coding DNA: TGTGCCACCAGCAGAGATGCGGGGGGGTACACCGGGGAGCTGTTTTTT. Translation: CATSRDAGGYTGELFF.

The V and J genes are TRBV4-3 and TRBJ2-7; unclear D gene. From germline, CDR1 is LGHNA and CDR2 YSLEER. The V end was cut by 3 bases, the J end by 2 bases, with 8 bases between. The CDR3 spans 13 residues. As DNA, the CDR3 is TGCGCCAGCAGCCACGGTCTAGCCTACGAGCAGTACTTC. Its protein product is CASSHGLAYEQYF.

The chain links TRBV7-2 to TRBJ2-5; D may be TRBD1 (7 bases). Trimming removed 4 bases at V and 4 bases at J, with 25 bases between. CDR3 length equals 18 residues. Germline CDR1 SGHTA, CDR2 FQGNSA. The CDR3 reads CASSSTGVGGGKVETQYF. The CDR3 bases are TGTGCCAGCAGCTCCACAGGGGTTGGGGGCGGGAAAGTAGAGACCCAGTACTTC.

As concerns this clone: One end of the junction does not line up with germline, which may come from a read error. V gene TRBV28 combines with J gene TRBJ1-1; weak D call: TRBD1 (5 bases). The CDR3 has 15 amino acids. From germline, CDR1 is MDHEN and CDR2 SYDVKM. CDR3 loop: CASTLRGSGNTEAFF. The CDR3 nucleotides are TGTGCCAGCACTTTACGGGGGAGTGGGAACACTGAAGCTTTCTTT.

This clone has a handful of counts. The chain joins TRBV4-1 to TRBJ2-1, with a tentative D call TRBD2 (7 bases). Germline V gene lookup returns CDR1 MGHRA and CDR2 YSYEKL. CDR3 length: 16 residues. Trimming cost V 1 base and J 5 bases, with 15 bases left between them. CDR3: CASSQVGRGGDNEQFF. The CDR3 nucleotides are TGCGCCAGCAGCCAAGTGGGCCGAGGGGGGGACAATGAGCAGTTCTTC.

V usage is TRBV5-1 and J usage is TRBJ2-5; 15 bases map to TRBD2. CDR1 SGHRS and CDR2 YFSETQ come from the germline V gene. CDR3 length equals 15 residues. V lost 5 bases and J lost 5; bases outside the gene matches: 4. The CDR3 protein is CASRGTSGGKETQYF. Here the CDR3 DNA reads TGCGCCAGCAGGGGGACTAGCGGGGGGAAGGAGACCCAGTACTTC.

The CDR3 protein is CASRGEYEKLFF. The CDR3 nucleotides read TGTGCCAGCAGAGGGGAATATGAAAAACTGTTTTTT. The rearrangement links TRBV6-1 to TRBJ1-4; tentative D call: TRBD1 (5 bases). The V and J ends lost 6 bases and 6 bases respectively, with 8 bases between them. The CDR3 contains 12 residues. The germline V gene encodes CDR1 MNHNS and CDR2 SASEGT.

The chain recombines TRBV30 with TRBJ1-4; maybe TRBD1 (5 bases). Trimming cost V 1 base and J 7 bases, with 19 bases left between them. Germline V gene lookup returns CDR1 GTSNPN and CDR2 SVGIG (reference sequence). The CDR3 runs to 16 residues. The CDR3 protein is CAWSGYSTAGSEKLFF. The CDR3 DNA sequence: TGTGCCTGGAGTGGATACTCGACAGCGGGTAGTGAAAAACTGTTTTTT.

The chain employs TRBV6-5 and TRBJ1-5, with no clear D. V shed 0 bases and J shed 4 bases, with 7 bases lying between them. The CDR3 is 14 residues long. Germline V gives CDR1 MNHEY, CDR2 SVGAGI. CDR3 DNA: TGTGCCAGCAGTTACTCGAGTCGGAATCAGCCCCAGCATTTT. It encodes CASSYSSRNQPQHF.

The chain carries TRBV19 and TRBJ2-7; D gene ambiguous. Germline-derived CDR1 and CDR2 are LNHDA and SQIVND (reference sequence). The CDR3 spans 13 residues. V was shortened by 3 bases and J by 7 bases, with 13 bases between the two germline ends. For the CDR3, the DNA is TGTGCCAGTAGTATCACCGGTCCTAGGGAGCAGTACTTC. Protein: CASSITGPREQYF.

This rearrangement joins TRBV5-6 to TRBJ2-7, with D possibly matching TRBD2 (6 bases). Germline assignment: CDR1 SGHDT and CDR2 YYEEEE. The CDR3 runs 14 residues. V was trimmed by 0 bases and J by 0 bases, leaving 7 bases between them. DNA of the CDR3: TGTGCCAGCAGCTTGGGGGGGGACTCCTACGAGCAGTACTTC. This gives the protein CASSLGGDSYEQYF. The variable domain in full, completed from reference TRBV5-6 and TRBJ2-7, reads DAGVTQSPTHLIKTRGQQVTLRCSPKSGHDTVSWYQQALGQGPQFIFQYYEEEERQRGNFPDRFSGHQFPNYSSELNVNALLLGDSALYLCASSLGGDSYEQYFGPGTRLTVT.